Presented here are 10 T cell receptor beta chains from one specimen sequenced in a study of shared clonotypes between healthy human individuals. Profiling relied on immunoSEQ multiplex PCR, and the TCRdb table lists in-frame clones only, not all of them. The table has roughly 1,800,000 clones, about 95% seen once. Selected positively for CCR7 and CD45RO-negative, naive CD8 cells excluded terminally differentiated effector memory CD45RA+ cells. Sequencing input: naive CD8+ T cells sorted from blood. These receptors originate from a young man in good health.

This chain connects TRBV5-1 to TRBJ2-2; D call uncertain. From germline, CDR1 is SGHRS and CDR2 YFSETQ. Trimming took 0 bases from V and 3 from J, leaving 12 bases between them. CDR3 size: 16 residues. The CDR3 DNA reads as TGCGCCAGCAGCTTGGTTTCTACTTTTTACACCGGGGAGCTGTTTTTT. Translating gives CASSLVSTFYTGELFF.

The chain uses TRBV7-9 and TRBJ2-3; 8 nucleotides line up with TRBD2. The V and J ends lost 2 bases and 0 bases, in that order; junction bases with no gene match: 1. The CDR3 totals 15 residues. The germline gives CDR1 SEHNR, CDR2 FQNEAQ (reference sequence). The CDR3 nucleotides are TGTGCCAGCAGCTTAAGCGGGAGTAGCACAGATACGCAGTATTTT. It yields the protein CASSLSGSSTDTQYF. The full variable domain, with the rest looked up from reference TRBV7-9 and TRBJ2-3, is DTGVSQNPRHKITKRGQNVTFRCDPISEHNRLYWYRQTLGQGPEFLTYFQNEAQLEKSRLLSDRFSAERPKGSFSTLEIQRTEQGDSAMYLCASSLSGSSTDTQYFGPGTRLTVL.

The chain uses TRBV20-1 and TRBJ1-2; D is ambiguous. Trimming left V 1 base short and J 8 bases short, with 8 bases between. The CDR3 is 11 residues long. CDR1 and CDR2 from the germline V gene are DFQATT and SNEGSKA (reference sequence). CDR3 nucleotides: TGCAGTGCTAGAGTCGCTGACGGCTACACCTTC. Its translation: CSARVADGYTF.

In the case of this clone: The sample holds other DNA sequences that translate to the same CDR3. J is TRBJ1-1 and V is TRBV19, with a tentative D call TRBD1 (5 bases). CDR3 length: 13 residues. Germline V CDR1 and CDR2: LNHDA, SQIVND (reference sequence). V lost 3 bases and J 8 bases, leaving 13 bases between the germline ends. CDR3 nucleotide sequence: TGTGCCAGTAGTATCGGAGGGGATACCGAAGCTTTCTTT. Protein sequence: CASSIGGDTEAFF.

This rearrangement joins TRBV4-1 to TRBJ1-2; possible D gene TRBD1, 5 bases. The CDR3 runs 16 residues. Germline lookup yields CDR1 MGHRA and CDR2 YSYEKL. The V end lost 0 bases, the J end lost 0 bases, and 11 bases lay between the germline ends. CDR3 nucleotide sequence: TGCGCCAGCAGCCAAGAGGGGGAGAATACTAACTATGGCTACACCTTC. As protein: CASSQEGENTNYGYTF.

The CDR3 DNA reads TGTGCCAGCAGCTTCGGGGTTGGGGCCAACGTCCTGACTTTC. Protein sequence: CASSFGVGANVLTF. V gene TRBV5-6 combines with J gene TRBJ2-6; a weak D match, TRBD2 (5 bases). CDR3 length: 14 residues. V was pared by 2 bases and J by 3 bases, with 6 bases between. Germline V CDR1 and CDR2: SGHDT, YYEEEE.

The rearrangement joins TRBV6-5 to TRBJ2-2; weak D call: TRBD2 (5 bases). V lost 7 bases to trimming and J lost 6 bases, with 12 bases between them. In germline, CDR1 is MNHEY, CDR2 SVGAGI. The CDR3 is 13 amino acids. The CDR3 loop reads CASKGSGAGELFF. CDR3 nucleotides: TGTGCCAGCAAGGGTTCCGGGGCCGGGGAGCTGTTTTTT.

This clone was detected only once. The chain uses TRBV7-9 and TRBJ1-3; no clear D gene. Trimming removed 5 bases at V and 6 bases at J, with 14 bases between. The CDR3 length is 14 residues. CDR1 is SEHNR, CDR2 FQNEAQ, per germline (reference sequence). The CDR3 DNA reads TGTGCCAGCAGCCCCCAACAAGGAGAAAACACCATATATTTT. Translating it yields CASSPQQGENTIYF. The whole variable domain, filled in from reference TRBV7-9 and TRBJ1-3, reads DTGVSQNPRHKITKRGQNVTFRCDPISEHNRLYWYRQTLGQGPEFLTYFQNEAQLEKSRLLSDRFSAERPKGSFSTLEIQRTEQGDSAMYLCASSPQQGENTIYFGEGSWLTVV.

The V call is TRBV10-3, the J call TRBJ2-7; D unclear. This CDR3 is built from 13 residues. V lost 3 bases, J lost 5 bases, and 11 bases lay in between. Germline lookup yields CDR1 ENHRY and CDR2 SYGVKD. The CDR3 spells CAISDKLEDEQYF. The CDR3 coding sequence is TGTGCCATCAGTGATAAGCTAGAGGACGAGCAGTACTTC.

The V gene is TRBV6-6, the J gene TRBJ1-4; D perhaps matches TRBD1 (5 bases). This CDR3 is built from 13 residues. Trimming stripped 10 bases from V and 2 bases from J, with 11 bases between. The germline V gene has CDR1 MNHNY and CDR2 SVGAGI (reference sequence). Here the CDR3 DNA reads TGTGCCACCACTAGACAGACTAATGAAAAACTGTTTTTT. This sequence encodes CATTRQTNEKLFF.